Listed below are T cell receptor beta chains from one sample, sequenced in a study of CD8+ T cells in alopecia areata. Sequencing was performed with immunoSEQ multiplex PCR; in TCRdb, only in-frame clones are kept and a portion is missing. The sample includes about 150,000 clones, over 45% of them seen just once. The sample taken for sequencing was CD4+ T cells sorted from blood. These receptor sequences come from a human donor with alopecia areata. Both conserved end residues are part of each CDR3. D genes are given only for firm matches. Clone sizes are given selectively: once, few, many, or a class where the clone is expanded.

cdr3_aa cdr3_nt d_call v_call clone_size j_call
CSVKTTGGEAFF TGCAGCGTTAAGACGACAGGAGGTGAAGCTTTCTTT NA TRBV29-1 NA TRBJ1-1
CSVARDGNTIYF TGCAGCGTTGCCAGGGATGGAAACACCATATATTTT NA TRBV29-1 NA TRBJ1-3
CASSLFGESNQPQHF TGCGCCAGCAGCTTGTTCGGGGAGTCCAATCAGCCCCAGCATTTT NA TRBV5-1 NA TRBJ1-5
CASSLPGDGYGYTF TGTGCCAGCAGTTTGCCGGGGGATGGCTATGGCTACACCTTC NA TRBV28 NA TRBJ1-2
CASSFNRAKNTGELFF TGCGCCAGCAGCTTTAACAGGGCCAAAAACACCGGGGAGCTGTTTTTT NA TRBV5-1 few TRBJ2-2
CASGRQPSNTEAFF TGCGCCAGCGGAAGACAGCCTTCGAACACTGAAGCTTTCTTT NA TRBV5-1 NA TRBJ1-1
CASSVARAAFF TGTGCCAGCAGTGTGGCCAGGGCGGCTTTCTTT NA TRBV2 NA TRBJ1-1
CASSPQGHPSYEQYF TGTGCCAGCTCACCGCAGGGGCACCCGAGCTACGAGCAGTACTTC NA TRBV18 few TRBJ2-7
CASSQGNRAVIQPQHF TGTGCCAGCAGCCAAGGGAACAGGGCGGTCATTCAGCCCCAGCATTTT NA TRBV4-2 NA TRBJ1-5
CASSKTLYEQYF TGTGCCAGCAGCAAGACACTCTACGAGCAGTACTTC NA TRBV5-6 NA TRBJ2-7